This T cell receptor beta chain was sequenced for a study of radiotherapy plus CTLA-4 blockade in lung cancer. The CDR3 loop spans 13 amino acids. The ends were cut back, 3 bases at V and 5 bases at J, with 10 bases in the middle. From germline, CDR1 is SGHTA and CDR2 FQGNSA. Assay used: immunoSEQ multiplex PCR; TCRdb lists only in-frame clones, some missing. Here the sample spans 60,000 to 70,000 clones, 70% to 85% being singletons. The clonotype was recovered from a human donor with non-small cell lung cancer who had a complete response to radiotherapy plus ipilimumab. The V call is TRBV7-2, the J call TRBJ2-5, with D tentatively TRBD2 (5 bases). The source was peripheral blood, collected from a patient treated with radiotherapy plus ipilimumab. The CDR3 region has the DNA TGTGCCAGCAGCTTCGCCGGGGTCGAGACCCAGTACTTC. It specifies CASSFAGVETQYF.